This passage covers 12 T cell receptor beta chains from one sample sequenced in a study of beta chain features in type 1 diabetes. Study findings and constraints: Significant though moderate, a shortening of TCRB CDR3s appeared in all four CD4+ subsets of Type 1 diabetes patients.

These receptors' targets are unknown. Since all of the isolated RNA was reverse transcribed, expressed TCRB transcripts were what got sequenced. The data were produced by immunoSEQ multiplex PCR, yet TCRdb's version contains in-frame clones alone and is incomplete. The data show a few hundred thousand clones, 9.6% seen once. The specimen sequenced was central memory CD4+ T cells from blood. The source of these receptors is a man aged 30 to 45 with type 1 diabetes.

V gene TRBV18 combines with J gene TRBJ2-3; 7 bases are a match to TRBD2. The CDR3 has 16 amino acids. Germline CDR1 is KGHSH and CDR2 is LQKENI. The junction had 10 bases not matched to a gene; V was cut back by 2 bases and J by 5 bases. CDR3 sequence: CASSPTAGAFLDTQYF. The CDR3 DNA reads as TGTGCCAGCTCACCAACGGCGGGAGCGTTCTTAGATACGCAGTATTTT.

This clone was seen only a few times. This chain uses TRBV27 with TRBJ2-3; 7 positions match TRBD1. CDR1 and CDR2 (germline): MNHEY, SMNVEV (reference sequence). V lost 5 bases to trimming and J lost 4 bases; unmatched junction nucleotides: 6. The CDR3 is 14 residues long. The CDR3 DNA is TGTGCCAGCAGTATCAACAGGGGCTCAGATACGCAGTATTTT. This encodes CASSINRGSDTQYF.

The sample holds many counts of this clone. The rearrangement joins TRBV10-3 to TRBJ2-7; TRBD2 aligns across 7 bases. The V and J ends lost 4 bases and 2 bases, in that order; junction bases with no gene match: 5. The CDR3 is 14 residues long. Germline V gene lookup returns CDR1 ENHRY and CDR2 SYGVKD. CDR3 DNA sequence: TGTGCCATCAGTGGCACGGGGGGACCCTACGAGCAGTACTTC. It encodes CAISGTGGPYEQYF.

A note on this clone: The identical CDR3 is also encoded by other nucleotide sequences in the sample. V is TRBV4-3 and J is TRBJ2-7; 8 positions agree with TRBD1. V shed 3 bases, J shed 4 bases, and the junction held 2 bases outside the gene matches. In germline, CDR1 is LGHNA, CDR2 YSLEER. This CDR3 is built from 13 residues. CDR3 DNA: TGCGCCAGCAGCCACCGACAGGGGTACGAGCAGTACTTC. Encoded protein: CASSHRQGYEQYF.

This clone was detected a few times. J is TRBJ2-1 and V is TRBV28, with TRBD2 as a possible D gene (5 bases). Germline CDR1 reads MDHEN; CDR2 reads SYDVKM. CDR3 length equals 15 residues. V was shortened by 7 bases and J by 4 bases, with 17 bases between the two germline ends. CDR3 loop: CASITWGGGYNEQFF. Written as DNA, the CDR3 is TGTGCCAGCATCACTTGGGGTGGAGGATACAATGAGCAGTTCTTC.

CDR3 sequence (DNA): TGTGCCAGCCAGAACGGTGGCTATGGCTACACCTTC. As protein: CASQNGGYGYTF. The chain recombines TRBV28 with TRBJ1-2; no definite D call. The ends were cut back, 8 bases at V and 4 bases at J, with 11 bases in the middle. Germline-derived CDR1 and CDR2 are MDHEN and SYDVKM. The CDR3 is made up of 12 amino acids.

V gene TRBV7-9 combines with J gene TRBJ2-1, with D uncertain. This CDR3 spans 14 amino acids. Germline V CDR1 and CDR2: SEHNR, FQNEAQ (reference sequence). V shed 5 bases and J shed 15 bases, with 23 bases lying between them. The DNA of the CDR3 is TGTGCCAGCAGCCCGACCCTCCGGGCCCAGCCCGGGTTCTTC. It translates to CASSPTLRAQPGFF.

The genes are TRBV27 and TRBJ2-3; 8 bases match TRBD1. Germline V lookup: CDR1 MNHEY, CDR2 SMNVEV (reference sequence). The V segment lost 6 bases and the J segment 4 bases; nucleotides outside the gene matches: 12. The CDR3 runs to 16 residues. In DNA form, the CDR3 reads TGTGCCAGCAGGGATTACTCACAGGGGGGAGCAGATACGCAGTATTTT. Translated, it gives CASRDYSQGGADTQYF.

The CDR3 DNA reads TGTGCCAGCAATCGAGCAAACCAAGAGACCCAGTACTTC. It encodes CASNRANQETQYF. V is TRBV9 and J is TRBJ2-5; D is ambiguous. This CDR3 region has 13 residues. Per the germline V gene, CDR1 is SGDLS and CDR2 is YYNGEE. The V gene lost 6 bases and the J gene lost 0 bases, with 9 bases spanning the gap.

This clone has a handful of counts. This sequence joins TRBV7-6 and TRBJ2-7; TRBD2 is a possible D gene (6 bases). The CDR3 is 15 residues long. Germline loops: CDR1 SGHVS, CDR2 FNYEAQ. V was trimmed by 4 bases and J by 4 bases, leaving 17 bases between them. CDR3 sequence (DNA): TGTGCCAGCAGCTACACCTCGGAGGGGATTTACGAGCAGTACTTC. Protein product: CASSYTSEGIYEQYF.

V is TRBV7-9 and J is TRBJ2-3; 9 bases are shared with TRBD1. Germline assignment: CDR1 SEHNR and CDR2 FQNEAQ (reference sequence). Germline trimming cut 6 bases from V and 0 bases from J; bases unmatched to any gene: 4. This CDR3 is 15 amino acids long. The CDR3 nucleotides read TGTGCCAGCAGTCGACAGGGGGGGAGCACAGATACGCAGTATTTT. Translated: CASSRQGGSTDTQYF.

This clone has a handful of counts. The identical CDR3 is also encoded by other nucleotide sequences in the sample. This sequence joins TRBV18 and TRBJ2-7; TRBD2 aligns across 12 bases. The length of the CDR3 is 16 residues. The V and J ends lost 3 bases and 0 bases, in that order; junction bases with no gene match: 3. Germline CDR1 is KGHSH and CDR2 is LQKENI. The CDR3 sequence: CASSPGLAGSSYEQYF. CDR3 DNA: TGTGCCAGCTCACCCGGACTAGCGGGGAGCTCCTACGAGCAGTACTTC.